The present TCR beta chain was sequenced within a study of T cells in Graves' hyperthyroidism and ophthalmopathy. Study results and caveats: Prediction of ophthalmopathy progression came a median roughly 7.1 months pre-onset.

CDR3 length equals 15 residues. The V gene's germline CDR1 is SGHRS and CDR2 YFSETQ. Losses at the gene ends were 7 bases for V and 6 bases for J; bases not matched to a gene: 7. Uncontrolled infection, other autoimmune disease, pregnancy or lactation disqualified patients from enrolment. Clinical symptoms, serum thyroxine, TRAb, thyroid ultrasound and orbital computed tomography established diagnosis. Amplification targeted TCR beta CDR3 regions from RNA transcripts. First-round RT-PCR with HTBI primers amplified the TCR CDR3 region. MiXCR was run by TCRdb on the multiplex PCR reads, yielding one entry per CDR3 protein. Among under 200,000 distinct CDR3 sequences listed, roughly 9.4% were seen once. There are a few counts of this clonotype. Its antigen is not known.

The clonotype comes from a woman between 18 and 30 years old with Graves' hyperthyroidism that later progressed to Graves' ophthalmopathy. The source material was blood. This sequence joins TRBV5-1 and TRBJ2-3, with 14 bases matching TRBD2. DNA for the CDR3: TGCGCCAGCTATCGACTAGCGGGAGGGACGGATACGCAGTATTTT. Translation: CASYRLAGGTDTQYF.